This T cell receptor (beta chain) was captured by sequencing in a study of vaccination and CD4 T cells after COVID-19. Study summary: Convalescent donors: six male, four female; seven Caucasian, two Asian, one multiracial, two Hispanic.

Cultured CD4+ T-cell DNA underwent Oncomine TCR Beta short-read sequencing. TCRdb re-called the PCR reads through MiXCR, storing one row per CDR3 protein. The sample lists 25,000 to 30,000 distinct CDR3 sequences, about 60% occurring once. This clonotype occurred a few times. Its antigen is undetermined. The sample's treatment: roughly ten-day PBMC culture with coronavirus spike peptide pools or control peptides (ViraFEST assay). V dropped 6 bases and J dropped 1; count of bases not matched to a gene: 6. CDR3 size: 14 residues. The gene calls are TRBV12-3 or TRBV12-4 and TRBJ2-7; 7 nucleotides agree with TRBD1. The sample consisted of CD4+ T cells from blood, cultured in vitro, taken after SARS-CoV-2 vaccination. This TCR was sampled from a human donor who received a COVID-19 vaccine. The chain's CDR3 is CASSPDRLSYEQYF. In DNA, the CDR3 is TGTGCCAGCAGCCCGGACAGGCTATCCTACGAGCAGTACTTC.